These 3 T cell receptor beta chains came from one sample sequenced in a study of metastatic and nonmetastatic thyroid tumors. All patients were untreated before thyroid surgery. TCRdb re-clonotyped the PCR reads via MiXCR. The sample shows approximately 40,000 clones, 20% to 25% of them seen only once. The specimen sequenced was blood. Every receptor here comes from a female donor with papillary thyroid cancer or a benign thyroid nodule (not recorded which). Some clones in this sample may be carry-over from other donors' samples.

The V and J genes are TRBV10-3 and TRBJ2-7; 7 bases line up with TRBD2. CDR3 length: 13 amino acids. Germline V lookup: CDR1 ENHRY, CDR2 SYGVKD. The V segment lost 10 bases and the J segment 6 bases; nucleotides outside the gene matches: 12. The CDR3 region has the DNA TGTGCCAACAAACCAGCGGGGTTATCCGAGCAGTACTTC. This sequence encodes CANKPAGLSEQYF.

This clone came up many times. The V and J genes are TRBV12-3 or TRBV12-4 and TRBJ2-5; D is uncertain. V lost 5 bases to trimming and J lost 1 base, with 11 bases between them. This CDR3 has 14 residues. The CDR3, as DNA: TGTGCCAGCAGTCAAAATTTGATCCAAGAGACCCAGTACTTC. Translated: CASSQNLIQETQYF.

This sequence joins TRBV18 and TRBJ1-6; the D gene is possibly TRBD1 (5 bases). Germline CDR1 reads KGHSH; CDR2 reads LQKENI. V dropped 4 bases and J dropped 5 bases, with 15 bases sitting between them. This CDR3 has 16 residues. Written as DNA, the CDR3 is TGTGCCAGCTCACGTCTTCCAGGGACCGATAATTCACCCCTCCACTTT. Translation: CASSRLPGTDNSPLHF.